One TCR beta chain is described in this entry. The entry originates in a study of blood T cell repertoires in COVID-19. Sequenced by immunoSEQ multiplex PCR; TCRdb stores in-frame clones only, minus some. The sample includes roughly 280,000 clones, 80% to 90% of them seen just once. The CDR3 consists of 13 residues. Germline CDR1 SNHLY, CDR2 FYNNEI. Trimming took 11 bases from V and 4 from J; bases not matched to a gene: 10. The J gene is TRBJ2-7, the V gene TRBV2; 8 nucleotides line up with TRBD2. Sequencing input: PBMCs or T cells enriched from blood (not recorded which). The clonotype comes from a woman in her twenties or thirties with acute COVID-19. Here the CDR3 DNA reads TGTGCCCACAAGGGGCGGGGGGAGTACGAGCAGTACTTC. Amino acids: CAHKGRGEYEQYF.